These 29 T cell receptor beta chains originate from one sample sequenced in a study of T-cell reconstitution after alpha-beta-depleted transplantation in children. Researchers prepared the TCRbeta library using unique molecular identifiers, the study reports. Each CDR3 protein is one row after TCRdb ran MiXCR on the PCR reads. The sample records hundreds of thousands of distinct CDR3 sequences, roughly 14% being singletons. Source: PBMCs, taken before TCRalphabeta/CD19-depleted stem cell transplant. These receptors originate from a girl aged 2-10 years with congenital amegakaryocytic thrombocytopenia, due to receive a stem cell transplant.

This clonotype was counted many times. The chain employs TRBV7-2 and TRBJ2-7; 12 bases line up with TRBD2. Trimming removed 5 bases from V and 1 base from J; junction bases left unmatched: 6. The CDR3 covers 16 residues. Germline V CDR1 and CDR2: SGHTA, FQGNSA. Here the CDR3 reads CASSPQTSGSSYEQYF. The CDR3 DNA follows: TGTGCCAGCAGCCCCCAGACTAGCGGGAGTTCCTACGAGCAGTACTTC.

Notes on this clonotype: A much larger clonotype is one base distant, so this may be a read error. This chain joins TRBV5-1 and TRBJ2-1; the D is unclear. V was clipped by 0 bases and J by 11 bases, with 6 bases between them. In germline, CDR1 is SGHRS, CDR2 YFSETQ. There are 11 residues in the CDR3. The CDR3 nucleotides are TGCGCCAGCAGCTTGGCGACAAAGCAGTTCTTC. Translation: CASSLATKQFF.

The rearrangement joins TRBV5-1 to TRBJ1-1, with D tentatively TRBD1 (5 bases). The length of the CDR3 is 14 residues. Trimming removed 7 bases at V and 3 bases at J, with 16 bases between. Germline-derived CDR1 and CDR2 are SGHRS and YFSETQ. The DNA for the CDR3 is TGCGCCAGCTCTTGGGGACGGAAAGACACTGAAGCTTTCTTT. Residues: CASSWGRKDTEAFF.

This clonotype showed up many times. The V call is TRBV5-6, the J call TRBJ2-5; TRBD2 matches at 14 bases. Germline V CDR1 and CDR2: SGHDT, YYEEEE. V was clipped by 4 bases and J by 5 bases; unmatched bases: 19. This CDR3 comprises 20 residues. In DNA, the CDR3 is TGTGCCAGCAGCGGGATAAAACCGGGACTAGCGGGAGATGCGGTGGAGACCCAGTACTTC. Its translation: CASSGIKPGLAGDAVETQYF. Complete variable domain (other parts from reference TRBV5-6 and TRBJ2-5): DAGVTQSPTHLIKTRGQQVTLRCSPKSGHDTVSWYQQALGQGPQFIFQYYEEEERQRGNFPDRFSGHQFPNYSSELNVNALLLGDSALYLCASSGIKPGLAGDAVETQYFGPGTRLLVL.

This clonotype was recorded many times. The J gene is TRBJ2-7, the V gene TRBV27; D gene uncertain. Trimming cost V 7 bases and J 0 bases, with 7 bases left between them. The CDR3 is 12 residues long. Germline assignment: CDR1 MNHEY and CDR2 SMNVEV (reference sequence). The CDR3 region has the DNA TGTGCCAGCACCGCACCCTCCTACGAGCAGTACTTC. Residues: CASTAPSYEQYF.

Many counts were recorded for this clonotype. The rearrangement joins TRBV20-1 to TRBJ2-7; no clear D gene. Germline CDR1 is DFQATT and CDR2 is SNEGSKA (reference sequence). This CDR3 is 13 amino acids long. Trimming pared 4 bases from V and 3 bases from J, leaving 13 bases between. The CDR3 region is CSATNGSFYEQYF. CDR3 nucleotide sequence: TGCAGTGCTACTAACGGATCCTTCTACGAGCAGTACTTC.

The rearrangement uses TRBV27 and TRBJ2-1; 8 bases match TRBD1. Unmatched junction bases numbered 12, after V lost 6 bases and J lost 8 bases. CDR3 length: 15 residues. Germline lookup yields CDR1 MNHEY and CDR2 SMNVEV (reference sequence). CDR3 residues: CASSTWTGRLDEQFF. The CDR3 nucleotides are TGTGCCAGCAGCACCTGGACAGGGCGATTGGATGAGCAGTTCTTC.

This clonotype appeared many times. The chain joins TRBV4-2 to TRBJ2-2; D may be TRBD2 (5 bases). This CDR3 has 15 residues. The germline V and J ends were trimmed by 1 base and 1 base, with 7 bases remaining between them. Germline CDR1 and CDR2: LGHNA and YNFKEQ. The CDR3: CASSQAEVNTGELFF. The CDR3 DNA reads as TGTGCCAGCAGCCAAGCGGAGGTGAACACCGGGGAGCTGTTTTTT.

This clonotype was seen many times. The rearrangement links TRBV3-1 to TRBJ2-1, with D unclear. Germline V lookup: CDR1 LGHDT, CDR2 YNNKEL (reference sequence). The CDR3 has 14 amino acids. V lost 4 bases and J 5 bases, leaving 12 bases between the germline ends. The CDR3 reads CASSLGGLNNEQFF. CDR3 bases: TGTGCCAGCAGCCTAGGCGGCCTAAACAATGAGCAGTTCTTC.

This clonotype was seen a few times. The chain employs TRBV5-1 and TRBJ1-5; D is undetermined. With 5 bases removed from V and 0 bases from J, the gap between germline ends came to 12 bases. Germline V gene lookup returns CDR1 SGHRS and CDR2 YFSETQ. This CDR3 is 15 amino acids long. The CDR3 nucleotides are TGCGCCAGCAGATTGTCTGGGAATAGCAATCAGCCCCAGCATTTT. Protein sequence: CASRLSGNSNQPQHF.

The rearrangement joins TRBV12-3 or TRBV12-4 to TRBJ2-2; 8 nucleotides match TRBD2. The ends lost 7 bases at V and 4 bases at J; junction bases unmatched: 11. The CDR3 runs to 16 residues. CDR3 sequence: CASTPFGTSGTGELFF. The DNA for the CDR3 is TGTGCCAGCACTCCTTTTGGGACTAGTGGCACCGGGGAGCTGTTTTTT.

This clonotype was seen at least ten times. This sequence joins TRBV29-1 and TRBJ1-1; no clear D. The CDR3 extends over 15 amino acids. The germline CDR1 and CDR2 sequences are SQVTM and ANQGSEA. Trimming removed 0 bases from V and 0 bases from J, with 11 bases in between. The CDR3 region has the DNA TGCAGCGTTGAAGATACGGAGGATGTGAACACTGAAGCTTTCTTT. Protein: CSVEDTEDVNTEAFF.

This chain connects TRBV5-1 to TRBJ2-4; 8 nucleotides match TRBD2. CDR1 and CDR2 from the germline V gene are SGHRS and YFSETQ. There are 14 residues in the CDR3. The V segment lost 4 bases and the J segment 5 bases; nucleotides outside the gene matches: 5. In nucleotides, the CDR3 is TGCGCCAGCAGCCCGGGAGGGCCGGAAAACATTCAGTACTTC. Its protein product is CASSPGGPENIQYF. The full variable domain, its missing parts supplied by reference TRBV5-1 and TRBJ2-4, is KAGVTQTPRYLIKTRGQQVTLSCSPISGHRSVSWYQQTPGQGLQFLFEYFSETQRNKGNFPGRFSGRQFSNSRSEMNVSTLELGDSALYLCASSPGGPENIQYFGAGTRLSVL.

V is TRBV5-4 and J is TRBJ2-5; possibly TRBD1 for D (6 bases). In germline, CDR1 is SGHNT, CDR2 YYREEE (reference sequence). The CDR3 is 14 amino acids. The V gene lost 4 bases and the J gene lost 0 bases, with 10 bases spanning the gap. The CDR3 nucleotides are TGTGCCAGCAGCGTGAGGACAGACCAAGAGACCCAGTACTTC. Amino acid sequence: CASSVRTDQETQYF.

Details on this clonotype: A much larger clone is a single base away; this may be a read error. The V gene is TRBV5-1, the J gene TRBJ2-2, with D possibly being TRBD2 (6 bases). The CDR3 contains 15 residues. In germline, CDR1 is SGHRS, CDR2 YFSETQ. CDR3 sequence reads: CASRLLARNTGEPFF. The CDR3 nucleotides are TGCGCCAGCAGGTTACTAGCACGAAACACCGGGGAGCCGTTTTTT.

This clonotype turned up a few times. The chain joins TRBV5-1 to TRBJ2-2; no firm D call. Germline V gene sequence: CDR1 SGHRS, CDR2 YFSETQ. The CDR3 runs 14 residues. V was clipped by 5 bases and J by 4 bases, with 12 bases between them. The CDR3 sequence is CASSYPAGTGELFF. CDR3 nucleotide sequence: TGCGCCAGCAGTTACCCTGCTGGCACCGGGGAGCTGTTTTTT.

This clonotype was seen a few times. This chain uses TRBV7-9 with TRBJ1-2; D is unclear. V was clipped by 5 bases and J by 7 bases, with 14 bases between them. Germline CDR1 SEHNR, CDR2 FQNEAQ (reference sequence). The CDR3 consists of 13 residues. The CDR3, as DNA: TGTGCCAGCAGCCCACGGATGGAAAGTGGCTACACCTTC. This sequence encodes CASSPRMESGYTF.

The V and J genes are TRBV20-1 and TRBJ2-1, with TRBD2 identical over 7 bases. The junction had 8 bases not matched to a gene; V was cut back by 5 bases and J by 10 bases. The CDR3 runs 12 residues. Germline lookup yields CDR1 DFQATT and CDR2 SNEGSKA (reference sequence). CDR3 sequence reads: CSAPNLADEQFF. CDR3 sequence (DNA): TGCAGTGCTCCAAATCTAGCGGACGAGCAGTTCTTC.

This sequence joins TRBV7-3 and TRBJ1-2, with 12 bases lining up with TRBD1. The CDR3 extends over 18 amino acids. V dropped 1 base and J dropped 6; count of bases not matched to a gene: 12. Germline V gene sequence: CDR1 SGHTA, CDR2 FQGTGA. CDR3 loop: CASSLSRDRGRIGHGYTF. In DNA form, the CDR3 reads TGTGCCAGCAGCTTAAGCCGGGACAGGGGGCGCATTGGACATGGCTACACCTTC.

This clonotype was seen repeatedly, ten times or more. The chain carries TRBV5-1 and TRBJ2-2; D not certain. Germline V CDR1 and CDR2: SGHRS, YFSETQ. Trimming shortened V by 3 bases and J by 1 base, and 10 bases separated the two germline ends. The CDR3 runs to 15 residues. Written as DNA, the CDR3 is TGCGCCAGCAGCTCTATTGTCGGGAACACCGGGGAGCTGTTTTTT. Residues: CASSSIVGNTGELFF. The entire variable domain, with the rest obtained from reference TRBV5-1 and TRBJ2-2, is as follows: KAGVTQTPRYLIKTRGQQVTLSCSPISGHRSVSWYQQTPGQGLQFLFEYFSETQRNKGNFPGRFSGRQFSNSRSEMNVSTLELGDSALYLCASSSIVGNTGELFFGEGSRLTVL.

This clonotype was detected only a few times. Here the CDR3 reads CASSPGTSGTGREQYF. DNA of the CDR3: TGCGCCAGCAGCCCGGGGACTAGCGGGACCGGACGCGAGCAGTACTTC. V is TRBV5-1 and J is TRBJ2-7; the match to TRBD2 covers 13 bases. Germline CDR1 reads SGHRS; CDR2 reads YFSETQ. After removal of 4 bases from V and 6 bases from J, the junction contained 10 bases not matched to a gene. The CDR3 is made up of 16 amino acids.

The table lists this clonotype with many counts. The chain joins TRBV10-2 to TRBJ2-5; tentatively, D is TRBD1 (6 bases). This CDR3 has 14 residues. V was cut by 5 bases and J by 7 bases, with 17 bases left in between. The V gene's germline CDR1 is WSHSY and CDR2 SAAADI. The CDR3 nucleotides read TGCGCCAGCAGTTTGGGGGCTGAGATAGGGACCCAGTACTTC. The encoded protein is CASSLGAEIGTQYF.

This clonotype was recorded many times. The chain employs TRBV20-1 and TRBJ2-5, with unresolved D. Germline V gives CDR1 DFQATT, CDR2 SNEGSKA (reference sequence). Trimming left V 0 bases short and J 2 bases short, with 19 bases between. The CDR3 is 17 residues long. CDR3 DNA: TGCAGTGCTAGAGATAGAGTCCTTTCTTTTGGGCAAGAGACCCAGTACTTC. Amino acids: CSARDRVLSFGQETQYF.

This sequence joins TRBV3-1 and TRBJ2-7; D gene uncertain. V was clipped by 0 bases and J by 3 bases, with 12 bases between them. There are 15 residues in the CDR3. CDR1 LGHDT and CDR2 YNNKEL come from the germline V gene (reference sequence). CDR3 DNA sequence: TGTGCCAGCAGCCAAGACTTCACCGCGTACTACGAGCAGTACTTC. Its translation is CASSQDFTAYYEQYF.

This clonotype was recorded at least ten times. This sequence joins TRBV29-1 and TRBJ1-1; the D is unclear. Germline V gene sequence: CDR1 SQVTM, CDR2 ANQGSEA. The CDR3 sequence is 12 residues long. Trimming removed 8 bases from V and 1 base from J, with 11 bases in between. CDR3: CSIHPRNTEAFF. For the CDR3, the DNA is TGCAGCATACACCCCCGGAACACTGAAGCTTTCTTT.

This clonotype was observed at least ten times. The V call is TRBV20-1, the J call TRBJ2-3; no firm D call. The CDR3 consists of 15 residues. The germline CDR1 and CDR2 sequences are DFQATT and SNEGSKA (reference sequence). V was clipped by 0 bases and J by 0 bases, with 10 bases between them. The CDR3 coding sequence is TGCAGTGCTAGAGATATCGCAGAAAGCACAGATACGCAGTATTTT. This codes for CSARDIAESTDTQYF.

This clonotype was detected only a few times. The V and J genes are TRBV19 and TRBJ2-7; D gene uncertain. CDR3 size: 13 residues. Looked up from germline, CDR1 is LNHDA and CDR2 is SQIVND (reference sequence). Trimming took 3 bases from V and 0 from J, leaving 6 bases between them. CDR3 loop: CASSISASYEQYF. The CDR3 bases are TGTGCCAGTAGTATCAGTGCCTCCTACGAGCAGTACTTC. The full variable domain, rest sourced from reference TRBV19 and TRBJ2-7, is DGGITQSPKYLFRKEGQNVTLSCEQNLNHDAMYWYRQDPGQGLRLIYYSQIVNDFQKGDIAEGYSVSREKKESFPLTVTSAQKNPTAFYLCASSISASYEQYFGPGTRLTVT.

This clonotype was seen more than once but under ten times. The rearrangement links TRBV11-1 to TRBJ2-3; 9 bases agree with TRBD2. Trimming at V came to 5 bases and at J to 3 bases, leaving 18 bases not matched to a gene. This CDR3 is 19 amino acids long. CDR1 is SGHAT and CDR2 is FQDESV in the germline V gene (reference sequence). The CDR3 here is CASSPSYSRAGGPTDTQYF. The CDR3 nucleotides are TGTGCCAGCAGCCCCAGTTACTCCCGGGCGGGAGGGCCAACAGATACGCAGTATTTT.

This clonotype was counted ten times or more. The chain employs TRBV20-1 and TRBJ2-1; D call uncertain. Trimming shortened V by 0 bases and J by 0 bases, and 9 bases separated the two germline ends. Looked up from germline, CDR1 is DFQATT and CDR2 is SNEGSKA (reference sequence). The CDR3 spans 15 residues. The CDR3 reads CSARDPLHSYNEQFF. In nucleotides, the CDR3 is TGCAGTGCTAGAGATCCACTACACTCCTACAATGAGCAGTTCTTC.